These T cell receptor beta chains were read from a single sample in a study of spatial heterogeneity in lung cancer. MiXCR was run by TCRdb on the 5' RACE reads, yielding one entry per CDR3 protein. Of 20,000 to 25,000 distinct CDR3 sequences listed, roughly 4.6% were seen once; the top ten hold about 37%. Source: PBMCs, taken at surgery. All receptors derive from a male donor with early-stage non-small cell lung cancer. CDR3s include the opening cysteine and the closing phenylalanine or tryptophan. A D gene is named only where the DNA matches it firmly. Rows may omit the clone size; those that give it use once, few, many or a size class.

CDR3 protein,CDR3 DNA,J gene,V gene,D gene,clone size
CASSVHGELFF,TGTGCCAGCAGCGTCCACGGGGAGCTGTTTTTT,TRBJ2-2,TRBV9,.,many
CASSFTGVHNEQFF,TGTGCCAGCAGTTTTACAGGGGTACACAATGAGCAGTTCTTC,TRBJ2-1,TRBV6-2/TRBV6-3,TRBD1,many
CAISDSSTDTQYF,TGTGCCATCAGTGACAGCAGCACAGATACGCAGTATTTT,TRBJ2-3,TRBV10-3,.,many
CSVDTRNYGYTF,TGCAGCGTTGATACGCGGAACTATGGCTACACCTTC,TRBJ1-2,TRBV29-1,.,many
CASSPASYEQFF,TGTGCCAGCAGCCCAGCCAGCTATGAGCAGTTCTTC,TRBJ2-1,TRBV12-3/TRBV12-4,.,many
CASSSRGETQYF,TGTGCCAGCAGCTCCCGTGGGGAGACCCAGTACTTC,TRBJ2-5,TRBV7-9,.,many
CASSLPGLAGEGGQETQYF,TGTGCCAGCAGTTTACCAGGACTAGCGGGAGAGGGTGGGCAAGAGACCCAGTACTTC,TRBJ2-5,TRBV28,TRBD2,few
CASTLPPNEKLFF,TGTGCCAGCACTCTCCCACCGAATGAAAAACTGTTTTTT,TRBJ1-4,TRBV28,.,many
CATSREGASSPLHF,TGTGCCACCAGCAGAGAGGGGGCGTCATCACCCCTCCACTTT,TRBJ1-6,TRBV15,.,hyperexpanded
CASKRRADPYEQYF,TGTGCCAGCAAGAGACGGGCAGATCCCTACGAGCAGTACTTC,TRBJ2-7,TRBV7-3,.,many
CASSLAIGERSSYEQYF,TGTGCCAGCAGTTTAGCAATAGGGGAGAGGAGCTCCTACGAGCAGTACTTC,TRBJ2-7,TRBV28,.,many
CASSPRARSYEQYF,TGTGCCAGCAGTCCCAGGGCCCGCTCCTACGAGCAGTACTTC,TRBJ2-7,TRBV28,.,many
CASSSDFTDTQYF,TGTGCCAGCTCTTCGGACTTTACAGATACGCAGTATTTT,TRBJ2-3,TRBV18,.,many
CASSNALTGVSGTEAFF,TGTGCCAGCAGTAACGCACTGACAGGGGTTTCTGGCACTGAAGCTTTCTTT,TRBJ1-1,TRBV2,TRBD1,.
CASSYSLAGVRGTEQFF,TGTGCCAGCAGTTACTCACTAGCGGGAGTTCGTGGAACTGAGCAGTTCTTC,TRBJ2-1,TRBV6-2/TRBV6-3,TRBD2,few
CASRAQYLTYNEQFF,TGCGCCAGCAGGGCCCAATACCTCACCTACAATGAGCAGTTCTTC,TRBJ2-1,TRBV5-1,.,many
CASSYGQGTGSPLHF,TGTGCCAGCAGTTACGGACAGGGGACGGGGTCACCCCTCCACTTT,TRBJ1-6,TRBV6-5,TRBD1,many
CSVKRFNNEQFF,TGCAGCGTTAAGAGATTTAACAATGAGCAGTTCTTC,TRBJ2-1,TRBV29-1,.,many
CASSRGRSTYEQYF,TGTGCCAGCAGCCGGGGGCGGTCGACCTACGAGCAGTACTTC,TRBJ2-7,TRBV5-6,.,many
CASSIGASGGNEQFF,TGTGCCAGTAGTATTGGAGCTAGCGGGGGCAATGAGCAGTTCTTC,TRBJ2-1,TRBV19,TRBD2,many
CASSPIGGGGKNEQFF,TGTGCCAGCAGCCCCATCGGGGGGGGTGGAAAAAATGAGCAGTTCTTC,TRBJ2-1,TRBV14,TRBD2,many
CASSFGSGNEQYF,TGCGCCAGCAGCTTTGGGTCAGGGAACGAGCAGTACTTC,TRBJ2-7,TRBV5-1,.,many
CSALLPTSGYEQYF,TGCAGTGCCCTGCTCCCGACTAGCGGCTACGAGCAGTACTTC,TRBJ2-7,TRBV20-1,TRBD2,many
CASSSRQGTDTQYF,TGTGCCAGCAGTTCCAGACAGGGCACAGATACGCAGTATTTT,TRBJ2-3,TRBV12-3/TRBV12-4,.,many
CSARDKERGVEQFF,TGCAGTGCTAGAGATAAAGAGCGCGGGGTTGAGCAGTTCTTC,TRBJ2-1,TRBV20-1,.,many
CASRRTRGPQETQYF,TGTGCCAGCAGACGGACCCGGGGCCCACAAGAGACCCAGTACTTC,TRBJ2-5,TRBV6-5,.,many
CASSPRTEYNEQFF,TGTGCCAGCAGTCCGAGGACGGAATACAATGAGCAGTTCTTC,TRBJ2-1,TRBV28,.,many
CAISGNVNNEQFF,TGTGCCATCAGTGGAAACGTTAACAATGAGCAGTTCTTC,TRBJ2-1,TRBV10-3,.,many
CASRGPGGGGYTF,TGTGCCAGCAGGGGGCCAGGGGGTGGTGGCTACACCTTC,TRBJ1-2,TRBV4-2,TRBD1,many
CASSDPGRANTGELFF,TGTGCCAGCAGCGATCCAGGACGGGCGAACACCGGGGAGCTGTTTTTT,TRBJ2-2,TRBV11-1,.,many
CASHRAGGRTDTQYF,TGTGCCAGCCATCGAGCGGGAGGGCGCACAGATACGCAGTATTTT,TRBJ2-3,TRBV6-2/TRBV6-3,TRBD2,many
CASSHRDRWSYGYTF,TGTGCCAGCAGCCACCGGGACAGGTGGTCCTATGGCTACACCTTC,TRBJ1-2,TRBV12-3/TRBV12-4,TRBD1,.
CASQETSAITDTQYF,TGTGCCAGCCAGGAGACTAGCGCCATCACAGATACGCAGTATTTT,TRBJ2-3,TRBV13,TRBD2,many
CASRGSYNEQFF,TGTGCCAGCAGAGGATCCTACAATGAGCAGTTCTTC,TRBJ2-1,TRBV12-3/TRBV12-4,.,few
CASSLDRPGWTDTQYF,TGTGCCAGCAGTTTGGACCGACCAGGGTGGACAGATACGCAGTATTTT,TRBJ2-3,TRBV27,.,many
CASKGTGYDLEQYF,TGTGCCAGCAAAGGGACAGGGTATGATCTCGAGCAGTACTTC,TRBJ2-7,TRBV2,TRBD1,many
CASSPEGHGTEAFF,TGTGCCAGCTCTCCCGAGGGTCATGGGACTGAAGCTTTCTTT,TRBJ1-1,TRBV18,.,many
CASSYEALRAGGLNEQFF,TGTGCCAGCAGTTACGAGGCGCTGAGGGCGGGAGGGCTTAATGAGCAGTTCTTC,TRBJ2-1,TRBV6-5,TRBD2,many
CSANVRNTQRNGYTF,TGCAGCGCCAATGTAAGGAACACCCAAAGAAATGGCTACACCTTC,TRBJ1-2,TRBV29-1,.,many
CSALVRGANQPQHF,TGCAGTGCATTGGTCAGGGGAGCGAATCAGCCCCAGCATTTT,TRBJ1-5,TRBV20-1,.,many
CASSLAGLAANTGELFF,TGTGCCAGCAGCTTGGCCGGGCTAGCGGCGAACACCGGGGAGCTGTTTTTT,TRBJ2-2,TRBV5-4,TRBD2,many
CASSLGQAQYF,TGTGCCAGCAGCTTAGGCCAGGCGCAGTATTTT,TRBJ2-3,TRBV7-6,.,many
CASSYRGPYEQYF,TGTGCCAGCAGTTACCGGGGACCCTACGAGCAGTACTTC,TRBJ2-7,TRBV6-5,.,few
CASRGERGTSSYNSPLHF,TGTGCCAGCAGGGGGGAACGGGGTACCTCCTCCTATAATTCACCCCTCCACTTT,TRBJ1-6,TRBV28,.,many
CASNPSSGLAGGYEQYF,TGTGCCAGCAACCCCAGTTCGGGACTAGCGGGAGGCTACGAGCAGTACTTC,TRBJ2-7,TRBV6-5,TRBD2,many
CASSFDRGHEQYF,TGTGCCAGCAGCTTCGACAGGGGCCACGAGCAGTACTTC,TRBJ2-7,TRBV5-8,TRBD1,many
CASRRGADPEVETQYF,TGTGCCAGCAGGCGCGGGGCCGACCCCGAAGTAGAGACCCAGTACTTC,TRBJ2-5,TRBV6-1,.,.
CASSTRTGATLNSYNEQFF,TGTGCCAGCAGTACCAGGACAGGGGCGACCCTAAACTCCTACAATGAGCAGTTCTTC,TRBJ2-1,TRBV27,TRBD1,many
CASSPNGGQALYEQYF,TGTGCCAGCAGTCCAAATGGGGGGCAAGCCCTTTACGAGCAGTACTTC,TRBJ2-7,TRBV27,.,many
CATSDLGAGGTDTQYF,TGTGCCACCAGTGATTTGGGAGCAGGGGGCACAGATACGCAGTATTTT,TRBJ2-3,TRBV24-1,.,many